This T cell receptor beta chain was captured by sequencing in a study of PD-1 blockade in mismatch repair-deficient tumors. Study details: Patients had about a dozen mismatch repair-deficient cancer types, all previously treated and progressing.

Germline V gene sequence: CDR1 GTSNPN, CDR2 SVGIG (reference sequence). V was trimmed by 0 bases and J by 8 bases, leaving 4 bases between them. The CDR3 is 11 residues long. Mismatch repair deficiency was confirmed in all patients, by PCR or immunohistochemistry. TCR sequencing covered a few patients who responded to pembrolizumab. Libraries were prepared by immunoSEQ multiplex PCR; TCRdb keeps only in-frame clonotypes and omits some of them. The profile shows about 67,000 clones, roughly 80% of them singletons. The genes are TRBV30 and TRBJ1-4; D uncertain. Here the sequenced sample was peripheral blood, taken 2 weeks after starting pembrolizumab. This clonotype was sampled from an adult with mismatch repair-deficient cancer. The CDR3 here is CAWSVGEKLFF. The CDR3 nucleotides are TGTGCCTGGAGTGTAGGCGAAAAACTGTTTTTT.